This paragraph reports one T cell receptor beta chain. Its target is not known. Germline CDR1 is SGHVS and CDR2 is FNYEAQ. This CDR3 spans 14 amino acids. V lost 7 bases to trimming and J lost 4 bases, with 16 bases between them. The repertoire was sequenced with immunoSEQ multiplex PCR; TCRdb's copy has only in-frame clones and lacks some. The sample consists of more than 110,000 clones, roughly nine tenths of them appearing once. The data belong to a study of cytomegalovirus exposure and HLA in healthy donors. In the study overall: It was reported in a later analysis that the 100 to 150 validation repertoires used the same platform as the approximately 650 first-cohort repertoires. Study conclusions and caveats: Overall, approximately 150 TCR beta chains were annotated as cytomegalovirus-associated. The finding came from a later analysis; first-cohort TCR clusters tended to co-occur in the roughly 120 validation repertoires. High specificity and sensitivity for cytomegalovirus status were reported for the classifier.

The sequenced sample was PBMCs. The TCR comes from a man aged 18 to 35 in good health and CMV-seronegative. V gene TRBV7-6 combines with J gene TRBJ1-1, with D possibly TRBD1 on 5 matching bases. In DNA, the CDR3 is TGTGCCAGCACCCCGGGAGGGGCGGGCACTGAAGCTTTCTTT. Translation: CASTPGGAGTEAFF.